The 23 T cell receptor beta chains below come from one sample, sequenced in a study of cytomegalovirus exposure and HLA in healthy donors. PCR was performed using 60 Vbeta and 13 Jbeta primers. Sequencing used immunoSEQ multiplex PCR; TCRdb keeps in-frame clones, though not all of them. The top ten hold 0.2% to 0.25% of the sample, which has about 240,000 clones, approximately 81% seen once. The sequencing input was PBMCs. These receptors came from a girl aged 2 to 9 in good health and CMV-seronegative.

The chain joins TRBV14 to TRBJ2-2; possible D gene TRBD1, 5 bases. This CDR3 is built from 15 residues. Per germline, CDR1 SGHDN and CDR2 FVKESK. V gave up 4 bases and J gave up 6 bases, with 15 bases separating them. The CDR3 spells CASSPVSRAPGELFF. The CDR3 region has the DNA TGTGCCAGCAGCCCAGTCTCCAGGGCTCCCGGGGAGCTGTTTTTT.

In this sample, this clone turned up once. J is TRBJ2-5 and V is TRBV10-2; 8 bases fit TRBD2. This CDR3 spans 14 amino acids. Germline lookup yields CDR1 WSHSY and CDR2 SAAADI. Trimming at V came to 6 bases and at J to 5 bases, leaving 8 bases not matched to a gene. DNA of the CDR3: TGCGCCAGCAGCTCGGGACTAGTAAGGGAGACCCAGTACTTC. Its protein product is CASSSGLVRETQYF.

This sequence joins TRBV19 and TRBJ1-1; possible D gene TRBD1, 5 bases. V was shortened by 1 base and J by 1 base, with 7 bases between the two germline ends. The CDR3 loop spans 14 amino acids. Germline V gene data show CDR1 as LNHDA and CDR2 as SQIVND (reference sequence). CDR3 in DNA: TGTGCCAGTAGTATAGGGGGGGGGAACACTGAAGCTTTCTTT. Its translation: CASSIGGGNTEAFF.

The chain links TRBV18 to TRBJ1-1; 8 bases are shared with TRBD1. Germline V gene data show CDR1 as KGHSH and CDR2 as LQKENI. The CDR3 spans 15 residues. The J segment lost 1 base and the V segment lost 6 bases, leaving 7 bases of the junction unmatched. The CDR3 is CASSYATGANTEAFF. The CDR3 DNA follows: TGTGCCAGCTCCTACGCGACAGGGGCGAACACTGAAGCTTTCTTT.

The chain carries TRBV6-1 and TRBJ1-2, with a weak D call TRBD1 (6 bases). Germline values: CDR1 MNHNS, CDR2 SASEGT. The CDR3 loop spans 12 amino acids. V shed 6 bases and J shed 5 bases, with 10 bases lying between them. CDR3 sequence reads: CASREGGYGYTF. CDR3 nucleotides: TGTGCCAGCAGGGAGGGGGGGTATGGCTACACCTTC.

The rearrangement links TRBV7-2 to TRBJ2-3; D not resolved. Germline assignment: CDR1 SGHTA and CDR2 FQGNSA. Trimming pared 5 bases from V and 3 bases from J, leaving 6 bases between. CDR3 size: 12 residues. The CDR3 DNA follows: TGTGCCAGCAGCCCTACGACAGATACGCAGTATTTT. As protein: CASSPTTDTQYF.

This clone showed up just once. The chain recombines TRBV6-5 with TRBJ2-7, with D perhaps TRBD1 (6 bases). V lost 0 bases and J lost 6, with 15 bases in between. CDR1 and CDR2 from the germline V gene are MNHEY and SVGAGI. The CDR3 loop spans 15 amino acids. As DNA, the CDR3 is TGTGCCAGCAGTTACTCCTTAAACAGGGTAGGCGAGCAGTACTTC. Translated, it gives CASSYSLNRVGEQYF.

The rearrangement uses TRBV27 and TRBJ2-7; TRBD1 aligns across 9 bases. This CDR3 region has 14 residues. Germline CDR1 reads MNHEY; CDR2 reads SMNVEV (reference sequence). V shed 6 bases, J shed 3 bases, and the junction held 6 bases outside the gene matches. CDR3 amino acids: CASSRGQGNYEQYF. The CDR3 region has the DNA TGTGCCAGCAGCCGGGGACAGGGTAACTACGAGCAGTACTTC.

The chain recombines TRBV6-1 with TRBJ1-1; TRBD1 is a possible D gene (5 bases). Trimming pared 8 bases from V and 0 bases from J, leaving 13 bases between. CDR3 length: 14 amino acids. The V gene's germline CDR1 is MNHNS and CDR2 SASEGT. CDR3 bases: TGTGCCAGCTCCACAGGTGCGGTGAACACTGAAGCTTTCTTT. This encodes CASSTGAVNTEAFF.

The chain uses TRBV7-6 and TRBJ1-3; D is unresolved. The CDR3 runs 18 residues. V lost 1 base and J lost 0, with 16 bases in between. Germline CDR1 SGHVS, CDR2 FNYEAQ. The CDR3 nucleotides read TGTGCCAGCAGCTTAGGCCCGAGCGGCACAGCCTCTGGAAACACCATATATTTT. Residues: CASSLGPSGTASGNTIYF.

V usage is TRBV27 and J usage is TRBJ1-5, with D perhaps matching TRBD1 (6 bases). Trimming removed 6 bases at V and 4 bases at J, with 10 bases between. Germline assignment: CDR1 MNHEY and CDR2 SMNVEV (reference sequence). The CDR3 is 13 amino acids. Here the CDR3 DNA reads TGTGCCAGCAGAGGGACACGAAATCAGCCCCAGCATTTT. It is translated as CASRGTRNQPQHF.

The chain combines TRBV5-4 with TRBJ1-4, with a possible D match to TRBD1 (5 bases). CDR3 length equals 15 residues. The V and J ends lost 0 bases and 10 bases respectively, with 16 bases between them. The germline gives CDR1 SGHNT, CDR2 YYREEE (reference sequence). The CDR3 sequence: CASSLEGDGRRKLFF. The DNA for the CDR3 is TGTGCCAGCAGCTTGGAAGGGGATGGGCGGAGAAAACTGTTTTTT.

This clone was seen a few times. The chain is built from TRBV4-1 and TRBJ2-7; 10 bases agree with TRBD1. The CDR3 totals 16 residues. V lost 8 bases, J lost 5 bases, and 15 bases stayed unmatched. The germline CDR1 and CDR2 sequences are MGHRA and YSYEKL. CDR3 DNA: TGCGCCAGCTCAATTCCCGGGACAGGGGTTGGGGACGAGCAGTACTTC. Protein product: CASSIPGTGVGDEQYF.

The gene calls are TRBV7-2 and TRBJ1-2, with D uncertain. This CDR3 spans 14 amino acids. Per germline, CDR1 SGHTA and CDR2 FQGNSA. Trimming pared 5 bases from V and 3 bases from J, leaving 13 bases between. The CDR3 here is CASSPGYRDYGYTF. CDR3 coding DNA: TGTGCCAGCAGCCCCGGGTACCGGGACTATGGCTACACCTTC.

This rearrangement joins TRBV11-2 to TRBJ1-2; a weak D match, TRBD1 (6 bases). There are 15 residues in the CDR3. V was pared by 0 bases and J by 5 bases, with 13 bases between. The V gene's germline CDR1 is SGHAT and CDR2 FQNNGV. The CDR3 is CASSLEAQGRYGYTF. CDR3 nucleotide sequence: TGTGCCAGCAGCTTAGAGGCCCAGGGGAGATATGGCTACACCTTC.

The chain has TRBV9 and TRBJ1-2, with 7 bases lining up with TRBD1. This CDR3 has 15 residues. J was trimmed by 4 bases and V by 3 bases; bases with no gene match: 9. CDR1 and CDR2 (germline): SGDLS, YYNGEE. CDR3 DNA: TGTGCCAGCAGCGACCGACAGGGTATAGTCTATGGCTACACCTTC. Amino acids: CASSDRQGIVYGYTF.

The genes are TRBV30 and TRBJ1-1, with D unclear. V was pared by 5 bases and J by 4 bases, with 14 bases between. CDR1 is GTSNPN, CDR2 SVGIG, per germline (reference sequence). This CDR3 is built from 13 residues. CDR3 sequence: CAWGDSLVTEAFF. DNA for the CDR3: TGTGCCTGGGGCGACTCCCTAGTCACTGAAGCTTTCTTT.

The V call is TRBV5-1, the J call TRBJ1-5; 7 positions match TRBD1. Germline V gives CDR1 SGHRS, CDR2 YFSETQ. The CDR3 is 14 amino acids. Losses at the gene ends were 5 bases for V and 6 bases for J; bases not matched to a gene: 8. CDR3 protein: CASSYEGAGQPQHF. DNA for the CDR3: TGCGCCAGCAGTTACGAGGGGGCCGGTCAGCCCCAGCATTTT.

This sequence joins TRBV29-1 and TRBJ2-5; 10 nucleotides line up with TRBD1. The CDR3 has 15 residues. Germline-derived CDR1 and CDR2 are SQVTM and ANQGSEA. V lost 4 bases and J lost 2; bases outside the gene matches: 7. The CDR3 nucleotides are TGCAGCGTTGGGCTGGGGACAGGGGTACAAGAGACCCAGTACTTC. It translates to CSVGLGTGVQETQYF.

The gene calls are TRBV19 and TRBJ2-2; 9 bases line up with TRBD1. J gave up 7 bases and V 5 bases, and 5 bases lay outside the gene matches. The V gene's germline CDR1 is LNHDA and CDR2 SQIVND (reference sequence). CDR3 size: 14 residues. This CDR3 is CASSEDRGNGELFF. The CDR3 coding sequence is TGTGCCAGTAGTGAGGACAGGGGAAACGGGGAGCTGTTTTTT. The complete variable domain, with remaining parts taken from reference TRBV19 and TRBJ2-2, reads DGGITQSPKYLFRKEGQNVTLSCEQNLNHDAMYWYRQDPGQGLRLIYYSQIVNDFQKGDIAEGYSVSREKKESFPLTVTSAQKNPTAFYLCASSEDRGNGELFFGEGSRLTVL.

The chain combines TRBV18 with TRBJ1-2, with a weak D call TRBD1 (5 bases). This CDR3 has 15 residues. V was pared by 0 bases and J by 0 bases, with 8 bases between. The germline CDR1 and CDR2 sequences are KGHSH and LQKENI. CDR3 sequence: CASSPPARANYGYTF. The CDR3 coding sequence is TGTGCCAGCTCACCACCGGCCAGGGCTAACTATGGCTACACCTTC.

The chain carries TRBV15 and TRBJ2-5, with 8 positions matching TRBD1. This CDR3 is built from 14 residues. Trimming cost V 0 bases and J 9 bases; bases outside gene matches: 6. Germline CDR1 is LNHNV and CDR2 is YYDKDF (reference sequence). The CDR3 sequence is CATSRDGQGWAQYF. CDR3 DNA: TGTGCCACCAGCAGAGACGGACAGGGTTGGGCCCAGTACTTC.

The gene calls are TRBV11-2 and TRBJ2-1; D might be TRBD2 (6 bases). There are 16 residues in the CDR3. The germline gives CDR1 SGHAT, CDR2 FQNNGV. The V end lost 5 bases, the J end lost 2 bases, and 16 bases lay between the germline ends. The CDR3 region has the DNA TGTGCCAGCAGCCTAAGTGGGCTAGCGACCTACAATGAGCAGTTCTTC. Residues: CASSLSGLATYNEQFF.